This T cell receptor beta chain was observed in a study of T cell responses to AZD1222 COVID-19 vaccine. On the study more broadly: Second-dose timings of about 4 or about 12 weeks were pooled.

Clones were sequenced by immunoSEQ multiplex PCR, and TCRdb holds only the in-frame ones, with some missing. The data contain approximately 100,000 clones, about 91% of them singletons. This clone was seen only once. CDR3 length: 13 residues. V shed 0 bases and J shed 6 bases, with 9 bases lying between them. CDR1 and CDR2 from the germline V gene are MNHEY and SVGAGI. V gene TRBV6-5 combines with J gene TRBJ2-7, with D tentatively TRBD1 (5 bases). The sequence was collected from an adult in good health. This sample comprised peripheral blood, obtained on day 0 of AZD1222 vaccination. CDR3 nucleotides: TGTGCCAGCAGTTACTCTACGACAGCCGAGCAGTACTTC. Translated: CASSYSTTAEQYF.